This T cell receptor beta chain was sequenced during a study of molecular identifiers for immune sequencing clone quantification. As for the study in general: With replicates, the RNA of around 20,000 or 99,000 naive CD8 cells was split five ways and four were sequenced. Study conclusions and caveats: It was shown that clones above 20 RNA copies held over 98% of effector molecules, but under 1% in naive cells.

Turning to this clonotype: Its antigen is as yet unknown. A much larger clone is a single base away; this may be a read error.

Investigators produced naive CD8 libraries from 20,000 to 1,000,000 sorted cells, drawing on 10%, 30% or 50% RNA. As previously described, bulk TCR libraries were made using listed TCR primers. TCRdb redid the calling of the PCR reads with MiXCR, one entry per CDR3 protein. Of about 60,000 distinct CDR3 sequences in the sample, roughly a fifth were seen once. V shed 0 bases and J shed 9 bases, with 12 bases lying between them. This CDR3 region has 14 residues. The V gene's germline CDR1 is SGHVS and CDR2 FQNEAQ. This chain uses TRBV7-8 with TRBJ2-1; a possible D gene is TRBD2 (6 bases). Sequencing was carried out using naive CD8+ T cells from blood, with Jurkat cell RNA spiked in. The subset: FACS-sorted CD8+CD4-CCR7+CD45RA+ naive T cells. The TCR was taken from a human donor in good health. Some libraries in this study had Jurkat cell RNA spiked in. CDR3 DNA sequence: TGTGCCAGCAGCTTAGCGCCACTAGCTTGTGAGCAGTTCTTC. Its translation: CASSLAPLACEQFF.